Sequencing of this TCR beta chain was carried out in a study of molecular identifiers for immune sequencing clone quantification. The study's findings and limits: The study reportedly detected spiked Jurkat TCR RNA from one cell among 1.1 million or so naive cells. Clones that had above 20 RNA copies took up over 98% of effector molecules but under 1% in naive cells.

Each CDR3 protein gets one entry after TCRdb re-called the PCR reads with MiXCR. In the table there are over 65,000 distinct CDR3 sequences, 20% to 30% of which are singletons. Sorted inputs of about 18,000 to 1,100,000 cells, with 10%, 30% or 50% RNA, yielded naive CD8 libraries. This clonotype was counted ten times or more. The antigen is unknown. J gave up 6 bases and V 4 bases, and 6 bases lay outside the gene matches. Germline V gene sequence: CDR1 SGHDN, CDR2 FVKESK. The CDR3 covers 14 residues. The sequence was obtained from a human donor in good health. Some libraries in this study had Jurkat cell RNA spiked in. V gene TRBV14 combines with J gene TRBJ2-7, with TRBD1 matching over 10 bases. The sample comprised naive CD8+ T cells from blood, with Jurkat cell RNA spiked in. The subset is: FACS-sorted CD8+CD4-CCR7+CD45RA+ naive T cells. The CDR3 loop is CASSLTGQGGEQYF. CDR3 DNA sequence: TGTGCCAGCAGCCTGACCGGACAGGGGGGCGAGCAGTACTTC.